Presented here are 27 T cell receptor beta chains from one specimen sequenced in a study of PD-L1 blockade in urothelial cancer. Profiling relied on immunoSEQ multiplex PCR, and the TCRdb table lists in-frame clones only, not all of them. The sample lists fewer than 50,000 clones; around 84% were seen once. Time point reported: pretreatment peripheral blood. Sequencing used PBMCs, obtained around atezolizumab (anti-PD-L1) treatment. These receptors all stem from a man between 70 and 80 years old with urothelial cancer.

The chain couples TRBV13 to TRBJ2-7; TRBD2 matches at 7 bases. The length of the CDR3 is 14 residues. Trimming took 2 bases from V and 2 from J; bases not matched to a gene: 3. Germline CDR1 is PRHDT and CDR2 is FYEKMQ (reference sequence). DNA of the CDR3: TGTGCCAGCAGCTTAAGGACTAGTCCCTACGAGCAGTACTTC. Translated, it gives CASSLRTSPYEQYF.

The chain carries TRBV19 and TRBJ1-1; weak D call: TRBD1 (5 bases). From germline, CDR1 is LNHDA and CDR2 SQIVND (reference sequence). Trimming stripped 0 bases from V and 8 bases from J, with 13 bases between. This CDR3 contains 14 residues. The CDR3 loop is CASSIDLRGEEAFF. DNA of the CDR3: TGTGCCAGTAGTATAGATCTCCGGGGGGAGGAAGCTTTCTTT. The variable domain in full, completed from reference TRBV19 and TRBJ1-1, reads DGGITQSPKYLFRKEGQNVTLSCEQNLNHDAMYWYRQDPGQGLRLIYYSQIVNDFQKGDIAEGYSVSREKKESFPLTVTSAQKNPTAFYLCASSIDLRGEEAFFGQGTRLTVV.

The chain is built from TRBV28 and TRBJ2-7, with 7 positions matching TRBD2. Germline V gene sequence: CDR1 MDHEN, CDR2 SYDVKM. Trimming at V came to 1 base and at J to 2 bases, leaving 5 bases not matched to a gene. This CDR3 is 15 amino acids long. The CDR3 DNA reads as TGTGCCAGCAGTTTATCTAGCGGCTATGCCTACGAGCAGTACTTC. Its protein is CASSLSSGYAYEQYF. The full variable domain, rest sourced from reference TRBV28 and TRBJ2-7, is DVKVTQSSRYLVKRTGEKVFLECVQDMDHENMFWYRQDPGLGLRLIYFSYDVKMKEKGDIPEGYSVSREKKERFSLILESASTNQTSMYLCASSLSSGYAYEQYFGPGTRLTVT.

The chain links TRBV28 to TRBJ1-5; possible D gene TRBD1, 6 bases. CDR1 is MDHEN and CDR2 is SYDVKM in the germline V gene. The CDR3 sequence is 14 residues long. V was pared by 3 bases and J by 6 bases, with 12 bases between. In DNA form, the CDR3 reads TGTGCCAGCAGTTTGCAGGGGACGAGTCAGCCCCAGCATTTT. Residues: CASSLQGTSQPQHF.

The chain is built from TRBV5-6 and TRBJ1-1; D unresolved. Germline values: CDR1 SGHDT, CDR2 YYEEEE. With 0 bases removed from V and 1 base from J, the gap between germline ends came to 7 bases. This CDR3 is built from 14 residues. The CDR3 spells CASSLVGRNTEAFF. CDR3 DNA: TGTGCCAGCAGCTTGGTTGGCAGGAACACTGAAGCTTTCTTT.

The rearrangement links TRBV7-3 to TRBJ2-2, with 10 bases fitting TRBD1. Trimming removed 6 bases from V and 3 bases from J; junction bases left unmatched: 4. Germline V gene lookup returns CDR1 SGHTA and CDR2 FQGTGA. The CDR3 spans 15 residues. The CDR3 reads CASRRQGADTGELFF. In DNA, the CDR3 is TGTGCCAGCAGGCGACAGGGGGCGGACACCGGGGAGCTGTTTTTT. Full variable domain (missing parts from reference TRBV7-3 and TRBJ2-2): GAGVSQTPSNKVTEKGKYVELRCDPISGHTALYWYRQSLGQGPEFLIYFQGTGAADDSGLPNDRFFAVRPEGSVSTLKIQRTERGDSAVYLCASRRQGADTGELFFGEGSRLTVL.

The chain combines TRBV28 with TRBJ2-3, with TRBD1 as a possible D gene (6 bases). The CDR3 runs 15 residues. Germline V gives CDR1 MDHEN, CDR2 SYDVKM. Trimming removed 6 bases from V and 6 bases from J, with 19 bases in between. The CDR3 sequence is CASRPLRQGPDTQYF. DNA of the CDR3: TGTGCCAGCAGACCCTTAAGGCAGGGGCCGGATACGCAGTATTTT.

The chain couples TRBV7-9 to TRBJ2-2; D may be TRBD1 (6 bases). The germline CDR1 and CDR2 sequences are SEHNR and FQNEAQ (reference sequence). V shed 3 bases and J shed 4 bases, with 18 bases lying between them. CDR3 length equals 17 residues. Written as DNA, the CDR3 is TGTGCCAGCAGCTTTAGCCGCCTGGGGGCGGGCACCGGGGAGCTGTTTTTT. It is translated as CASSFSRLGAGTGELFF.

This clone has only a few counts. The V call is TRBV4-1, the J call TRBJ2-7, with 7 bases fitting TRBD2. V shed 1 base and J 0 bases; nucleotides not matched to a gene: 6. Germline assignment: CDR1 MGHRA and CDR2 YSYEKL. The CDR3 totals 16 residues. The CDR3 DNA follows: TGCGCCAGCAGCCAAGTCTGGGGGGGGAGCTCCTACGAGCAGTACTTC. Its translation: CASSQVWGGSSYEQYF.

The rearrangement links TRBV18 to TRBJ2-3; tentative D call: TRBD1 (6 bases). The CDR3 runs 17 residues. V shed 6 bases and J shed 0 bases, with 19 bases lying between them. Germline loops: CDR1 KGHSH, CDR2 LQKENI. CDR3 DNA: TGTGCCAGCTCTCACGACAGGAATCGAGGGAGCACAGATACGCAGTATTTT. Translated, it gives CASSHDRNRGSTDTQYF. The full variable domain, in which reference TRBV18 and TRBJ2-3 provide the parts outside the CDR3, is NAGVMQNPRHLVRRRGQEARLRCSPMKGHSHVYWYRQLPEEGLKFMVYLQKENIIDESGMPKERFSAEFPKEGPSILRIQQVVRGDSAAYFCASSHDRNRGSTDTQYFGPGTRLTVL.

The J gene is TRBJ1-5, the V gene TRBV5-6; D possibly corresponds to TRBD1 (5 bases). CDR3 length: 16 amino acids. V was clipped by 2 bases and J by 6 bases, with 18 bases between them. Germline loops: CDR1 SGHDT, CDR2 YYEEEE. The CDR3 here is CASSLNSGTGGQPQHF. The CDR3 DNA sequence: TGTGCCAGCAGCTTAAACTCCGGGACTGGGGGTCAGCCCCAGCATTTT.

The chain joins TRBV6-4 to TRBJ1-4; 8 bases fit TRBD1. J was trimmed by 7 bases and V by 6 bases; bases with no gene match: 7. The CDR3 consists of 14 residues. The germline CDR1 and CDR2 sequences are MRHNA and SNTAGT. The CDR3 spells CASSPTGGGEKLFF. The CDR3 region has the DNA TGTGCCAGCAGCCCCACAGGGGGAGGTGAAAAACTGTTTTTT.

The chain joins TRBV7-2 to TRBJ1-5; 9 bases are shared with TRBD1. There are 15 residues in the CDR3. The V segment lost 5 bases and the J segment 3 bases; nucleotides outside the gene matches: 5. Germline V gene sequence: CDR1 SGHTA, CDR2 FQGNSA. CDR3 DNA: TGTGCCAGCAGCGCCCGGACAGGGGTCAATCAGCCCCAGCATTTT. Translation gives CASSARTGVNQPQHF.

V is TRBV19 and J is TRBJ2-2, with TRBD2 as a possible D gene (5 bases). From germline, CDR1 is LNHDA and CDR2 SQIVND (reference sequence). The CDR3 runs 15 residues. V gave up 1 base and J gave up 0 bases, with 6 bases separating them. The CDR3, as DNA: TGTGCCAGTAGTATAGCGGGGACGAACACCGGGGAGCTGTTTTTT. It is translated as CASSIAGTNTGELFF.

The chain recombines TRBV5-1 with TRBJ1-2; 8 bases line up with TRBD1. With 4 bases clipped from V and 10 bases from J, the junction kept 9 bases outside the gene matches. The CDR3 has 13 amino acids. The V gene's germline CDR1 is SGHRS and CDR2 YFSETQ. The CDR3 spells CASSPDRGLDYTF. CDR3 DNA sequence: TGCGCCAGCAGCCCCGACAGGGGCCTAGACTACACCTTC.

This chain uses TRBV5-1 with TRBJ2-7; TRBD1 might be the D (5 bases). V was shortened by 0 bases and J by 0 bases, with 13 bases between the two germline ends. The CDR3 totals 16 residues. The germline gives CDR1 SGHRS, CDR2 YFSETQ. This CDR3 is CASSLEAGINSYEQYF. CDR3 nucleotide sequence: TGCGCCAGCAGCTTGGAGGCAGGGATTAACTCCTACGAGCAGTACTTC. Combining the CDR3 with reference TRBV5-1 and TRBJ2-7 gives the whole variable domain KAGVTQTPRYLIKTRGQQVTLSCSPISGHRSVSWYQQTPGQGLQFLFEYFSETQRNKGNFPGRFSGRQFSNSRSEMNVSTLELGDSALYLCASSLEAGINSYEQYFGPGTRLTVT.

This sequence joins TRBV9 and TRBJ2-5; no reliable D call. This CDR3 has 14 amino acids. V lost 4 bases to trimming and J lost 8 bases, with 18 bases between them. Germline assignment: CDR1 SGDLS and CDR2 YYNGEE. The CDR3 DNA reads TGTGCCAGCAGCCCACCCGGTTCTCCCGCTACCCAGTACTTC. This sequence encodes CASSPPGSPATQYF. Looking up the rest from reference TRBV9 and TRBJ2-5 gives the full variable domain: DSGVTQTPKHLITATGQRVTLRCSPRSGDLSVYWYQQSLDQGLQFLIQYYNGEERAKGNILERFSAQQFPDLHSELNLSSLELGDSALYFCASSPPGSPATQYFGPGTRLLVL.

The chain carries TRBV13 and TRBJ2-2, with 10 positions matching TRBD2. The V gene end was trimmed by 5 bases and the J gene end by 5 bases; junction bases not matched to a gene: 8. Per germline, CDR1 PRHDT and CDR2 FYEKMQ (reference sequence). The CDR3 sequence is 16 residues long. DNA of the CDR3: TGTGCCAGCAGCACCCGAGCGGGGGGGTGGACCGGGGAGCTGTTTTTT. This sequence encodes CASSTRAGGWTGELFF.

This chain links TRBV19 with TRBJ1-6; no firm D call. With 6 bases removed from V and 5 bases from J, the gap between germline ends came to 14 bases. This CDR3 has 15 residues. Germline CDR1 is LNHDA and CDR2 is SQIVND (reference sequence). CDR3 protein: CASSAWRADNSPLHF. CDR3 sequence (DNA): TGTGCCAGTAGCGCATGGAGGGCGGATAATTCACCCCTCCACTTT.

In the case of this clone: One end of the junction fails to match germline, which may point to a read error. This chain uses TRBV28 with TRBJ1-2; D may be TRBD1 (5 bases). Germline V gene lookup returns CDR1 MDHEN and CDR2 SYDVKM. This CDR3 is built from 14 residues. The CDR3 sequence is CASSLFEDIYGYTF. The CDR3 DNA reads TGTGCCAGCAGCTTATTTGAGGACATCTATGGCTACACCTTC.

This chain uses TRBV5-1 with TRBJ1-2; TRBD1 might be the D (6 bases). Germline values: CDR1 SGHRS, CDR2 YFSETQ. V shed 5 bases and J shed 4 bases, with 12 bases lying between them. The CDR3 runs to 13 residues. This chain's CDR3 is CASSTDSSYGYTF. For the CDR3, the DNA is TGCGCCAGCAGTACGGACAGCTCCTATGGCTACACCTTC.

The chain recombines TRBV4-1 with TRBJ1-5; a possible D gene is TRBD1 (6 bases). The CDR3 sequence is 17 residues long. V lost 2 bases to trimming and J lost 3 bases, with 17 bases between them. Germline V gene sequence: CDR1 MGHRA, CDR2 YSYEKL. The CDR3 protein is CASSQRTGIRTNQPQHF. Here the CDR3 DNA reads TGCGCCAGCAGCCAACGAACAGGGATCCGAACCAATCAGCCCCAGCATTTT.

The rearrangement links TRBV2 to TRBJ2-1; 10 nucleotides agree with TRBD1. Germline CDR1 reads SNHLY; CDR2 reads FYNNEI. Losses at the gene ends were 6 bases for V and 12 bases for J; bases not matched to a gene: 11. The length of the CDR3 is 14 residues. CDR3 nucleotides: TGTGCCAGCAGGGTAGGACAGGGGGGCATCGCGCAGTTCTTC. Translating it yields CASRVGQGGIAQFF.

The chain joins TRBV5-1 to TRBJ2-3; D call uncertain. The CDR3 is 14 residues long. Germline V gene lookup returns CDR1 SGHRS and CDR2 YFSETQ. Between the trimmed V and J ends, which lost 7 bases and 5 bases, there was a span of 17 bases. The CDR3 DNA reads TGCGCCAGCTTCCCGGCGGCGTTCGGAGATACGCAGTATTTT. It encodes CASFPAAFGDTQYF.

The rearrangement links TRBV6-1 to TRBJ2-7; no clear D gene. Germline lookup yields CDR1 MNHNS and CDR2 SASEGT. V lost 2 bases and J 6 bases, leaving 5 bases between the germline ends. The CDR3 is made up of 11 amino acids. The CDR3 is CASSEISEQYF. CDR3 DNA sequence: TGTGCCAGCAGTGAAATCTCCGAGCAGTACTTC.

The CDR3 sequence: CASSPLRGVTDTQYF. The CDR3 DNA reads as TGCGCCAGCAGCCCCCTGCGGGGGGTCACCGATACGCAGTATTTT. This sequence joins TRBV10-1 and TRBJ2-3; 8 positions agree with TRBD2. CDR1 and CDR2 from the germline V gene are WNHNN and SYGVQD (reference sequence). Losses at the gene ends were 6 bases for V and 6 bases for J; bases not matched to a gene: 11. The CDR3 has 15 amino acids.

The chain combines TRBV2 with TRBJ2-1, with TRBD2 identical over 8 bases. Germline lookup yields CDR1 SNHLY and CDR2 FYNNEI. V lost 7 bases, J lost 5 bases, and 4 bases stayed unmatched. The CDR3 length is 13 residues. The CDR3 sequence: CASKREGNNEQFF. The CDR3 nucleotides read TGTGCCAGCAAACGGGAGGGGAACAATGAGCAGTTCTTC.